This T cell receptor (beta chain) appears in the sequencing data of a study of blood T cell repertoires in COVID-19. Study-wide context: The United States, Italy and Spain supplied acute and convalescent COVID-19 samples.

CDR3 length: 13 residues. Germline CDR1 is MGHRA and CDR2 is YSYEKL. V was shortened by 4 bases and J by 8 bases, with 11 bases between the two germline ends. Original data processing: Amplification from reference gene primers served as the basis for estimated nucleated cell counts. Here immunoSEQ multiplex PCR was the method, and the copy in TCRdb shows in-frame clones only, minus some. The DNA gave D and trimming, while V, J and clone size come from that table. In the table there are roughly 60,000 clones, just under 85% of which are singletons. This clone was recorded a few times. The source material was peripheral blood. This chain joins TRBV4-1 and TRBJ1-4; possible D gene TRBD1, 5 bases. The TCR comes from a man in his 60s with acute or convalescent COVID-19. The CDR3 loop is CASSPYGGEKLFF. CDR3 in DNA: TGCGCCAGCAGCCCTTACGGGGGGGAAAAACTGTTTTTT.